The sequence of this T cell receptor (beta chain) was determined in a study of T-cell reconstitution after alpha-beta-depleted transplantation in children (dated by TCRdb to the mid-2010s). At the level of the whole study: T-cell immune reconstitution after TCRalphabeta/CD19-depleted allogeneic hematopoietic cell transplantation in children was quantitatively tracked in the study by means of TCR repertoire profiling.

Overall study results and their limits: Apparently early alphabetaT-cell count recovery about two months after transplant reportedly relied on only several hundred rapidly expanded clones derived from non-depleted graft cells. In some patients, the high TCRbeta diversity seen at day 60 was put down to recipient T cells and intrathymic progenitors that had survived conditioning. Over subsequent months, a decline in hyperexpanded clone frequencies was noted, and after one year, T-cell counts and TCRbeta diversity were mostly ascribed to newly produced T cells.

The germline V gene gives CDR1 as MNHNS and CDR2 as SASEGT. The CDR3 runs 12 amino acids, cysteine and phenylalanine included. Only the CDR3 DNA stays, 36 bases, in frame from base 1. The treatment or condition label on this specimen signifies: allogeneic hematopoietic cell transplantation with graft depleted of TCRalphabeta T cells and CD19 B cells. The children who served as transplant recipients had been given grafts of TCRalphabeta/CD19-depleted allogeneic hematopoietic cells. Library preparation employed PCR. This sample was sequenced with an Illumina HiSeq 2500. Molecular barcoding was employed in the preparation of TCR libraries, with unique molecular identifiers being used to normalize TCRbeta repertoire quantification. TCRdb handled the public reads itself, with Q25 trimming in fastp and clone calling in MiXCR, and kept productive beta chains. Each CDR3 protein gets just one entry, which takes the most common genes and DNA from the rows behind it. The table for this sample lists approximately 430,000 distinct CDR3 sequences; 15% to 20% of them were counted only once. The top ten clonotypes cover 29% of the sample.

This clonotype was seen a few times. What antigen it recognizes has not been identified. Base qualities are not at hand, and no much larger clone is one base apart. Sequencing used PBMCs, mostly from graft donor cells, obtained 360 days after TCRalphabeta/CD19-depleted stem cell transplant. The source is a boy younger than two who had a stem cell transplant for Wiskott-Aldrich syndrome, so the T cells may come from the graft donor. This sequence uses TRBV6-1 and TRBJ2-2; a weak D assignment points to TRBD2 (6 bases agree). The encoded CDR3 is CAGRFLTGELFF. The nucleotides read TGTGCAGGGAGGTTCCTGACCGGGGAGCTGTTTTTT.